This T cell receptor (beta chain) was retrieved from a study of STAT5B mutations in CD4+ large granular lymphocyte leukemia. Study results and limitations: Compared with healthy controls (2/35), patient top clones favored TRBV06 (8/27). Data were not HLA-matched across samples. Patient CD4-sorted repertoires stayed more clonal than healthy ones after leukemic-clone removal.

Details on this clone: Its antigen is undetermined.

Original data processing: Productive clonotypes were detectable down to 2.59 x 10-5 frequency. The assay was immunoSEQ multiplex PCR, and TCRdb's table has in-frame clones only and misses some. V and J calls and clone size are copied from that table; D and trimming were computed from the DNA. Of approximately 36,000 clones in the sample, 75% to 85% were seen once. This CDR3 has 15 residues. Germline CDR1 is SGHAT and CDR2 is FQNNGV. V was pared by 5 bases and J by 6 bases, with 7 bases of the junction left unmatched. The chain recombines TRBV11-2 with TRBJ2-1, with 10 bases that match TRBD2. This TCR came from a human donor in good health. Sequenced: CD4+ T cells from blood buffy coats. This chain's CDR3 is CASSLELAGLNEQFF. The CDR3 DNA sequence: TGTGCCAGCAGCCTGGAACTAGCGGGGCTCAATGAGCAGTTCTTC.